Following are 31 T cell receptor beta chains from one sample sequenced in a study of blood T cell repertoires in COVID-19. TCRdb keeps only in-frame clones here, not all; method: immunoSEQ multiplex PCR. The sample has nearly 350,000 clones, less than 90% seen once. Sequencing was performed on PBMCs or T cells enriched from blood (not recorded which). These receptor sequences come from a woman in her 30s who had recovered from COVID-19.

The chain combines TRBV4-3 with TRBJ1-1, with a weak D call TRBD1 (5 bases). Trimming took off 6 bases at V and 0 bases at J, with 11 bases between the two ends. CDR3 length equals 14 residues. The germline V gene has CDR1 LGHNA and CDR2 YSLEER. The CDR3 region has the DNA TGCGCCAGCAGAAAAGGGGCCATGAACACTGAAGCTTTCTTT. As protein: CASRKGAMNTEAFF.

This clone was observed a single time. This chain joins TRBV19 and TRBJ1-1; 8 nucleotides line up with TRBD1. CDR3 length: 11 amino acids. Germline V gives CDR1 LNHDA, CDR2 SQIVND (reference sequence). With 3 bases clipped from V and 11 bases from J, the junction kept 2 bases outside the gene matches. The CDR3 spells CASSIRTGAFF. In DNA, the CDR3 is TGTGCCAGTAGTATTCGGACAGGGGCTTTCTTT.

The CDR3 DNA sequence: TGTGCCAGCAGCCGCGGACTAGCGGGGGGGGGTGATACGCAGTATTTT. This codes for CASSRGLAGGGDTQYF. V and J are TRBV5-4 and TRBJ2-3, with 15 positions matching TRBD2. Germline CDR1 and CDR2: SGHNT and YYREEE (reference sequence). The CDR3 is 16 residues long. The trim removed 4 bases at V and 6 bases at J, leaving 6 bases unmatched.

This clone was counted once. The rearrangement joins TRBV9 to TRBJ1-4, with TRBD1 matching 7 bases. CDR3 length equals 16 residues. Germline V gene lookup returns CDR1 SGDLS and CDR2 YYNGEE. The V gene end was trimmed by 4 bases and the J gene end by 0 bases; junction bases not matched to a gene: 6. The CDR3 here is CASSLTGSATNEKLFF. CDR3 coding DNA: TGTGCCAGCAGCCTGACAGGGTCGGCAACTAATGAAAAACTGTTTTTT.

The chain is built from TRBV15 and TRBJ1-2; 7 bases match TRBD1. Trimming cost V 0 bases and J 4 bases; bases outside gene matches: 8. The CDR3 spans 16 residues. CDR1 and CDR2 (germline): LNHNV, YYDKDF (reference sequence). The CDR3 DNA is TGTGCCACCAGCAGAGATCGGGCAGGGGGGATCTATGGCTACACCTTC. Amino acids: CATSRDRAGGIYGYTF.

CDR3 sequence (DNA): TGTGCCAGCAGCCAAGGTCTAGCGGGGCGTTTACCCTACGAGCAGTACTTC. Encoded protein: CASSQGLAGRLPYEQYF. The genes are TRBV3-1 (or the pseudogene TRBV3-2) and TRBJ2-7; TRBD2 matches at 9 bases. The CDR3 extends over 17 amino acids. Germline V gene data show CDR1 as LGHDT and CDR2 as YNNKEL (reference sequence). The junction had 9 bases not matched to a gene; V was cut back by 1 base and J by 2 bases.

This clone was picked up one time. V gene TRBV5-4 combines with J gene TRBJ2-1, with 15 bases fitting TRBD2. CDR1 and CDR2 from the germline V gene are SGHNT and YYREEE (reference sequence). The CDR3 totals 18 residues. The V segment lost 4 bases and the J segment 2 bases; nucleotides outside the gene matches: 7. CDR3 bases: TGTGCCAGCAGCAAGGGACTAGCGGGGGGCTATGCCTACAATGAGCAGTTCTTC. Translated: CASSKGLAGGYAYNEQFF. Full variable domain (remainder filled in from reference TRBV5-4 and TRBJ2-1): ETGVTQSPTHLIKTRGQQVTLRCSSQSGHNTVSWYQQALGQGPQFIFQYYREEENGRGNFPPRFSGLQFPNYSSELNVNALELDDSALYLCASSKGLAGGYAYNEQFFGPGTRLTVL.

The chain joins TRBV25-1 to TRBJ1-1; D perhaps matches TRBD1 (5 bases). CDR1 MGHDK and CDR2 SYGVNS come from the germline V gene. This CDR3 region has 15 residues. V was pared by 3 bases and J by 5 bases, with 16 bases between. This CDR3 reads CASSDVSRGGTEAFF. Here the CDR3 DNA reads TGTGCCAGCAGTGACGTAAGCCGTGGGGGGACTGAAGCTTTCTTT.

As to this clone: This could be a read error, since a much larger clone is one nucleotide away. V usage is TRBV28 and J usage is TRBJ1-1, with D perhaps TRBD1 (5 bases). CDR1 is MDHEN and CDR2 is SYDVKM in the germline V gene. Trimming took off 1 base at V and 4 bases at J, with 10 bases between the two ends. This CDR3 spans 14 amino acids. The CDR3 coding sequence is TGTGCCAGCAGTTTATTCGGGGGAACCACTGAAGCTTTCTTT. This gives the protein CASSLFGGTTEAFF.

The chain is built from TRBV6-5 and TRBJ2-1, with a tentative D call TRBD2 (5 bases). This CDR3 spans 14 amino acids. Germline V gene sequence: CDR1 MNHEY, CDR2 SVGAGI. V was pared by 8 bases and J by 7 bases, with 18 bases between. DNA of the CDR3: TGTGCCAGCGCGATTGAGGTGGGGAGAAATGAGCAGTTCTTC. It codes for CASAIEVGRNEQFF.

V is TRBV7-5 and J is TRBJ1-2. TRBV7-5 corresponds to a pseudogene. The CDR3 extends over 14 amino acids. The CDR3 sequence: CVRSPPGPGDGYTF. CDR3 nucleotide sequence: TGTGTCAGAAGCCCACCGGGGCCGGGGGATGGCTACACCTTC.

The V and J genes are TRBV28 and TRBJ2-5; the D is unclear. Trimming pared 4 bases from V and 1 base from J, leaving 19 bases between. Germline V lookup: CDR1 MDHEN, CDR2 SYDVKM. This CDR3 has 17 residues. In nucleotides, the CDR3 is TGTGCCAGCAGTTCAAACCCCTCGGCAGGCCGCCAAGAGACCCAGTACTTC. Translation gives CASSSNPSAGRQETQYF.

The V call is TRBV25-1, the J call TRBJ1-3; D uncertain. The length of the CDR3 is 14 residues. Germline CDR1 MGHDK, CDR2 SYGVNS. V was trimmed by 8 bases and J by 2 bases, leaving 13 bases between them. The CDR3 reads CASGTRGTGNTIYF. The CDR3 nucleotides read TGTGCCAGCGGTACCCGGGGAACTGGAAACACCATATATTTT.

Points on this clone: Other DNA sequences in the sample encode the same CDR3. V is TRBV27 and J is TRBJ2-7; D may be TRBD1 (5 bases). The CDR3 has 13 amino acids. Trimming shortened V by 5 bases and J by 0 bases, and 8 bases separated the two germline ends. Germline assignment: CDR1 MNHEY and CDR2 SMNVEV (reference sequence). CDR3 nucleotides: TGTGCCAGCAGTAGGGGCAACTCCTACGAGCAGTACTTC. It specifies CASSRGNSYEQYF.

This clone has more than one count but fewer than ten. The genes are TRBV27 and TRBJ1-5; D gene unclear. This CDR3 is built from 18 residues. Per germline, CDR1 MNHEY and CDR2 SMNVEV (reference sequence). Trimming shortened V by 4 bases and J by 2 bases, and 21 bases separated the two germline ends. This CDR3 is CASSSAEGSFRGNQPQHF. CDR3 nucleotide sequence: TGTGCCAGCAGTTCCGCAGAGGGATCCTTTCGGGGCAATCAGCCCCAGCATTTT.

With regard to this clone: The sample has other DNA sequences that encode this CDR3 too. V and J are TRBV3-1 (or the pseudogene TRBV3-2) and TRBJ2-1; TRBD2 matches at 7 bases. The CDR3 is 15 residues long. The junction had 4 bases not matched to a gene; V was cut back by 4 bases and J by 1 base. From germline, CDR1 is LGHDT and CDR2 YNNKEL (reference sequence). The CDR3 DNA sequence: TGTGCCAGCAGCCCGCCGGGGGGATCCTACAATGAGCAGTTCTTC. Translated, it gives CASSPPGGSYNEQFF.

V gene TRBV3-1 (or the pseudogene TRBV3-2) combines with J gene TRBJ1-3; weak D call: TRBD1 (6 bases). Trimming took 1 base from V and 4 from J, leaving 11 bases between them. Germline values: CDR1 LGHDT, CDR2 YNNKEL (reference sequence). This CDR3 is 15 amino acids long. CDR3 residues: CASSQGDTRGNTIYF. The CDR3 nucleotides read TGTGCCAGCAGCCAAGGGGACACCCGAGGAAACACCATATATTTT.

J is TRBJ2-5 and V is TRBV7-9, with 10 nucleotides matching TRBD2. The CDR3 is 14 residues long. With 6 bases clipped from V and 3 bases from J, the junction kept 4 bases outside the gene matches. Germline V gene sequence: CDR1 SEHNR, CDR2 FQNEAQ (reference sequence). CDR3 amino acids: CASRIAGGEETQYF. The DNA of the CDR3 is TGTGCCAGCAGAATAGCGGGGGGAGAAGAGACCCAGTACTTC.

V usage is TRBV4-3 and J usage is TRBJ2-3; the D gene is possibly TRBD2 (5 bases). Germline V gene data show CDR1 as LGHNA and CDR2 as YSLEER. The V end was cut by 0 bases, the J end by 3 bases, with 13 bases between. The CDR3 consists of 16 residues. The CDR3 sequence: CASSQDRVGVTDTQYF. The CDR3 DNA reads TGCGCCAGCAGCCAAGATAGAGTGGGAGTAACAGATACGCAGTATTTT.

CDR3 sequence (DNA): TGTGCCAGCAGTTTAATAGGGGTCATGCATGGCTACACCTTC. Its translation is CASSLIGVMHGYTF. The chain uses TRBV28 and TRBJ1-2; a possible D gene is TRBD1 (5 bases). Per germline, CDR1 MDHEN and CDR2 SYDVKM. The CDR3 is 14 amino acids. V lost 2 bases and J lost 6, with 13 bases in between.

V usage is TRBV7-2 and J usage is TRBJ2-3; D is perhaps TRBD2 (5 bases). Germline-derived CDR1 and CDR2 are SGHTA and FQGNSA. Trimming took off 4 bases at V and 2 bases at J, with 10 bases between the two ends. CDR3 size: 14 residues. CDR3 sequence: CASSSRLNTDTQYF. DNA of the CDR3: TGTGCCAGCAGCTCGAGACTAAACACAGATACGCAGTATTTT.

The chain recombines TRBV28 with TRBJ2-2; the D gene is possibly TRBD2 (6 bases). Germline loops: CDR1 MDHEN, CDR2 SYDVKM. This CDR3 region has 16 residues. The germline V and J ends were trimmed by 4 bases and 4 bases, with 16 bases remaining between them. Here the CDR3 DNA reads TGTGCCAGCAGTTCCAGTGGAGGGGAGGTCACCGGGGAGCTGTTTTTT. This codes for CASSSSGGEVTGELFF.

The rearrangement joins TRBV27 to TRBJ2-7; weak D call: TRBD2 (6 bases). Germline CDR1 reads MNHEY; CDR2 reads SMNVEV (reference sequence). This CDR3 is built from 13 residues. V was shortened by 0 bases and J by 4 bases, with 7 bases between the two germline ends. CDR3 DNA: TGTGCCAGCAGTTTATCGGGGGGATACGAGCAGTACTTC. Encoded protein: CASSLSGGYEQYF.

The V and J genes are TRBV28 and TRBJ2-7; possibly TRBD2 for D (7 bases). The V gene's germline CDR1 is MDHEN and CDR2 SYDVKM. CDR3 length: 18 amino acids. V dropped 3 bases and J dropped 2 bases, with 23 bases sitting between them. The CDR3: CASSLMGGGSRRPYEQYF. CDR3 coding DNA: TGTGCCAGCAGTTTGATGGGCGGGGGCTCCCGGCGCCCCTACGAGCAGTACTTC.

The chain is built from TRBV14 and TRBJ2-7; weak D call: TRBD1 (5 bases). Trimming pared 5 bases from V and 3 bases from J, leaving 20 bases between. The CDR3 spans 16 residues. Germline V gene lookup returns CDR1 SGHDN and CDR2 FVKESK. CDR3 protein: CASSSGWRRTNYEQYF. The DNA for the CDR3 is TGTGCCAGCAGCTCAGGGTGGAGACGGACAAACTACGAGCAGTACTTC.

The chain carries TRBV5-3 and TRBJ1-5; 10 bases line up with TRBD1. TRBV5-3 is reported as an ORF; its role is uncertain. Trimming took 3 bases from V and 1 from J; bases not matched to a gene: 13. The CDR3 runs to 19 residues. The CDR3 reads CARSSPTGTGEGSNQPQHF. CDR3 nucleotides: TGTGCCAGAAGCTCACCCACCGGGACAGGGGAAGGCAGCAATCAGCCCCAGCATTTT.

The V call is TRBV3-1 (or the pseudogene TRBV3-2), the J call TRBJ1-1; D uncertain. Germline assignment: CDR1 LGHDT and CDR2 YNNKEL (reference sequence). V gave up 2 bases and J gave up 7 bases, with 8 bases separating them. This CDR3 is 12 amino acids long. CDR3 residues: CASSQSGFEAFF. The DNA of the CDR3 is TGTGCCAGCAGCCAAAGCGGATTTGAAGCTTTCTTT.

This chain connects TRBV7-9 to TRBJ2-2; tentative D call: TRBD2 (6 bases). Deletions cut 2 bases from V and 1 base from J, with 8 bases between. Germline lookup yields CDR1 SEHNR and CDR2 FQNEAQ (reference sequence). The CDR3 loop spans 15 amino acids. This CDR3 is CASSLLEGNTGELFF. CDR3 in DNA: TGTGCCAGCAGCTTACTGGAGGGGAACACCGGGGAGCTGTTTTTT.

The J gene is TRBJ1-6, the V gene TRBV28; no definite D call. The CDR3 spans 12 residues. Germline V lookup: CDR1 MDHEN, CDR2 SYDVKM. V lost 6 bases, J lost 12 bases, and 12 bases lay in between. The CDR3 nucleotides read TGTGCCAGCAGGTACGTTGTCGGACCCCTCCACTTT. Protein product: CASRYVVGPLHF.

The genes are TRBV30 and TRBJ1-1, with 7 positions matching TRBD1. The CDR3 covers 12 residues. Germline V gene lookup returns CDR1 GTSNPN and CDR2 SVGIG (reference sequence). V dropped 3 bases and J dropped 7; count of bases not matched to a gene: 5. The CDR3 DNA follows: TGTGCCTGGAGGGACAGGTACGATGAAGCTTTCTTT. This encodes CAWRDRYDEAFF.

V is TRBV10-1 and J is TRBJ2-2, with 9 nucleotides matching TRBD1. Trimming cost V 3 bases and J 3 bases; bases outside gene matches: 8. From germline, CDR1 is WNHNN and CDR2 SYGVQD (reference sequence). The CDR3 runs to 17 residues. The CDR3 spells CASSEEQGALYTGELFF. CDR3 in DNA: TGCGCCAGCAGTGAAGAACAGGGGGCTTTGTACACCGGGGAGCTGTTTTTT.